This T cell receptor beta chain was found in a study of cytomegalovirus exposure and HLA in healthy donors. With 60 Vbeta and 13 Jbeta primers, the PCR was carried out. Some clones are missing from TCRdb's copy, which holds only in-frame ones; the method was immunoSEQ multiplex PCR. The sample gives 130,000 or so clones, around 66% of which show up once; about 1.6% is in the top ten. Germline V lookup: CDR1 GTSNPN, CDR2 SVGIG (reference sequence). V lost 5 bases and J lost 3, with 7 bases in between. The CDR3 runs 11 residues. Regarding the study as a whole: A later analysis showed TCR association rates differing by HLA locus, peaking at DRB1 and lowest at HLA-C. HLA alleles showed associations with 16,951 TCR beta sequences in a later analysis, at a 0.05 false discovery rate. When analyzed later, a missense DCLRE1C variant was found to be linked to TCR beta V- and J-gene trimming.

This clone turned up a few times. The antigen is undetermined. Sequencing input: PBMCs. The genes are TRBV30 and TRBJ1-1; D not resolved. The receptor's source is a man aged 18 to 35 in good health and CMV-seronegative. CDR3 nucleotides: TGTGCCTGGTACAGCTACACTGAAGCTTTCTTT. This encodes CAWYSYTEAFF.